These T cell receptor beta chains were read from a single sample in a study of post-analysis software for immune sequencing data. TCRdb re-derived calls from the PCR reads in MiXCR, one entry per CDR3 protein. The table lists hundreds of thousands of distinct CDR3 sequences, roughly three fifths of them singletons. The specimen sequenced was blood. The receptors were sampled from a girl aged 2 to 9 with multiple sclerosis. CDR3s include the opening cysteine and the closing phenylalanine or tryptophan. The order of the fields is D gene, J gene, clone size, V gene, CDR3 length, CDR3 DNA, CDR3 protein. The D gene is left open where the match is weak. The size entry is marked missing in some rows and otherwise reads once, few, many or a size class.

D: NA; J: TRBJ2-5; size: few; V: TRBV20-1; length: 12; DNA: TGCAGTGCTAGTACCGGGGGAGAGACCCAGTACTTC; CDR3: CSASTGGETQYF
D: TRBD2; J: TRBJ2-3; size: NA; V: TRBV20-1; length: 14; DNA: TGCAGTGCTCAGATCGGGGGGTCCACAGATACGCAGTATTTT; CDR3: CSAQIGGSTDTQYF
D: TRBD1; J: TRBJ1-2; size: NA; V: TRBV12-3/TRBV12-4; length: 16; DNA: TGTGCCAGCAGCTCCCCAACCGGGACAGGGAACTATGGCTACACCTTC; CDR3: CASSSPTGTGNYGYTF
D: NA; J: TRBJ2-1; size: NA; V: TRBV7-9; length: 16; DNA: TGTGCCAGCAGCTTAGTAAGCTCCGGGGCTCTGAAGGAGCAGTTCTTC; CDR3: CASSLVSSGALKEQFF
D: NA; J: TRBJ2-1; size: NA; V: TRBV6-2/TRBV6-3; length: 17; DNA: TGTGCCAGCAGTTACTCGCTAGAGTGGTACTCCTACAATGAGCAGTTCTTC; CDR3: CASSYSLEWYSYNEQFF
D: NA; J: TRBJ2-7; size: NA; V: TRBV9; length: 14; DNA: TGTGCCAGCAGCCCCCGGGGTATCTCCTACGAGCAGTACTTC; CDR3: CASSPRGISYEQYF
D: NA; J: TRBJ2-1; size: NA; V: TRBV20-1; length: 13; DNA: TGCAGTGCTCAACGCCAACCAGGGCCGGGGCAGTTCTTC; CDR3: CSAQRQPGPGQFF
D: NA; J: TRBJ2-7; size: NA; V: TRBV4-2; length: 13; DNA: TGTGCCAGCAGCCAAGAACAGGGAGGCGAGCAGTACTTC; CDR3: CASSQEQGGEQYF
D: TRBD1; J: TRBJ2-1; size: NA; V: TRBV7-2; length: 16; DNA: TGTGCCAGCAGCTCCACCTGGACAGGGCCCTACAATGAGCAGTTCTTC; CDR3: CASSSTWTGPYNEQFF
D: NA; J: TRBJ2-7; size: few; V: TRBV10-1; length: 18; DNA: TGCGCCAGCAGTCCTCGGGTTGAGCCCGGGACGGCCTCCTACGAGCAGTACTTC; CDR3: CASSPRVEPGTASYEQYF
D: TRBD1; J: TRBJ2-7; size: NA; V: TRBV2; length: 18; DNA: TGTGCCAGCAGTGAAGCGTGGACAGGGGGGACCCTCTCCTACGAGCAGTACTTC; CDR3: CASSEAWTGGTLSYEQYF
D: NA; J: TRBJ2-1; size: once; V: TRBV2; length: 13; DNA: TGTGCCAGCAGTGGGGGGCAGGGCAATGAGCAGTTCTTC; CDR3: CASSGGQGNEQFF
D: TRBD1; J: TRBJ1-2; size: NA; V: TRBV12-3/TRBV12-4; length: 18; DNA: TGTGCCAGCAGTTTGGGTTCGACAGGGGCGGCCCCTAACTATGGCTACACCTTC; CDR3: CASSLGSTGAAPNYGYTF
D: TRBD2; J: TRBJ2-3; size: once; V: TRBV7-2; length: 17; DNA: TGTGCCAGCAGCTTGTCTAGCGGGGGGGGTTTCACAGATACGCAGTATTTT; CDR3: CASSLSSGGGFTDTQYF
D: TRBD2; J: TRBJ2-1; size: few; V: TRBV12-3/TRBV12-4; length: 15; DNA: TGTGCCAGCAGTCGGACTAGCGGGGCCCTGGGGGAGCAGTTCTTC; CDR3: CASSRTSGALGEQFF
D: NA; J: TRBJ1-2; size: few; V: TRBV29-1; length: 14; DNA: TGCAGCGTTGAAGAGGACGGAGGTTTGGACGGCTACACCTTC; CDR3: CSVEEDGGLDGYTF
D: TRBD2; J: TRBJ2-1; size: NA; V: TRBV29-1; length: 14; DNA: TGCAGCGTTATGGGACTAGCGGGATACAGTGAGCAGTTCTTC; CDR3: CSVMGLAGYSEQFF
D: NA; J: TRBJ1-4; size: NA; V: TRBV18; length: 15; DNA: TGTGCCAGCTCACCAAGGGACGGTACTAATGAAAAACTGTTTTTT; CDR3: CASSPRDGTNEKLFF
D: TRBD1; J: TRBJ2-3; size: NA; V: TRBV7-9; length: 17; DNA: TGTGCCAGCAGCCGACCTTTCCGGACAGGGGGCACAGATACGCAGTATTTT; CDR3: CASSRPFRTGGTDTQYF
D: NA; J: TRBJ1-6; size: NA; V: TRBV6-1; length: 13; DNA: TGTGCCAGCAGTGAAGGAGCCCGGTCACCCCTCCACTTT; CDR3: CASSEGARSPLHF
D: NA; J: TRBJ1-5; size: NA; V: TRBV12-3/TRBV12-4; length: 12; DNA: TGTGCCAGCAGTCGTAGCAATCAGCCCCAGCATTTT; CDR3: CASSRSNQPQHF
D: NA; J: TRBJ2-5; size: NA; V: TRBV4-1; length: 17; DNA: TGCGCCAGCAGCCAAGAAGGAGCTAGCAGCTCCCAAGAGACCCAGTACTTC; CDR3: CASSQEGASSSQETQYF
D: NA; J: TRBJ1-5; size: NA; V: TRBV12-3/TRBV12-4; length: 15; DNA: TGTGCCAGCAGACCTCCGGAGCCCAGCAATCAGCCCCAGCATTTT; CDR3: CASRPPEPSNQPQHF
D: NA; J: TRBJ2-5; size: NA; V: TRBV20-1; length: 15; DNA: TGCAGTGCTAGAGATTGGGGCAGTGAGTTAAAGACCCAGTACTTC; CDR3: CSARDWGSELKTQYF
D: NA; J: TRBJ2-7; size: many; V: TRBV5-1; length: 12; DNA: TGTGCCAGCAGTTTAGGCGGATACGAGCAGTACTTC; CDR3: CASSLGGYEQYF
D: NA; J: TRBJ1-5; size: NA; V: TRBV7-8; length: 16; DNA: TGTGCCAGCAGCTTAGCGGGTGGACAGTTCAATCAGCCCCAGCATTTT; CDR3: CASSLAGGQFNQPQHF
D: TRBD2; J: TRBJ2-1; size: few; V: TRBV3-1; length: 14; DNA: TGTGCCAGCAGCCCCGGACTAGCTCCCGCCGGGCAGTTCTTC; CDR3: CASSPGLAPAGQFF
D: NA; J: TRBJ2-1; size: few; V: TRBV6-6; length: 15; DNA: TGTGCCAGCAGTCTCCTCGGTGGGGAGAAAAGGGAGCAGTTCTTC; CDR3: CASSLLGGEKREQFF
D: NA; J: TRBJ2-1; size: NA; V: TRBV15; length: 16; DNA: TGCGCCACCAGCAGGGGCTTTGTAGGGACTCTCAATGAGCAGTTCTTC; CDR3: CATSRGFVGTLNEQFF
D: NA; J: TRBJ2-7; size: NA; V: TRBV10-2; length: 16; DNA: TGCGCCAGCAGTGAGTCGCAGGGAGTACTTCCCTACGAGCAGTACTTC; CDR3: CASSESQGVLPYEQYF
D: TRBD2; J: TRBJ2-5; size: NA; V: TRBV11-2; length: 15; DNA: TGTGCCAGCAGCTTAGTAGCGGGGCTTGGAGAGACCCAGTACTTC; CDR3: CASSLVAGLGETQYF
D: NA; J: TRBJ2-3; size: NA; V: TRBV6-1; length: 14; DNA: TGTGCCAGCAGTGGAGGGGACTCTAGGGATACGCAGTATTTT; CDR3: CASSGGDSRDTQYF
D: NA; J: TRBJ2-7; size: NA; V: TRBV11-2; length: 15; DNA: TGTGCCAGCAGCTTTAACATCCAGAGCTCCTACGAGCAGTACTTC; CDR3: CASSFNIQSSYEQYF
D: NA; J: TRBJ2-5; size: few; V: TRBV11-2; length: 18; DNA: TGTGCCAGCAGCGCCTATTTACAGGATCCGAATCGGAAAGAGACCCAGTACTTC; CDR3: CASSAYLQDPNRKETQYF
D: TRBD1; J: TRBJ2-1; size: NA; V: TRBV3-1; length: 15; DNA: TGTGCCAGCAGTCCGGAGGGACAGGGGATCAATGAGCAGTTCTTC; CDR3: CASSPEGQGINEQFF
D: NA; J: TRBJ1-6; size: NA; V: TRBV4-2; length: 15; DNA: TGTGCCAGCAGCCAAGATTCTCGTGGTTTCCCACCCCTCCACTTT; CDR3: CASSQDSRGFPPLHF
D: NA; J: TRBJ2-5; size: few; V: TRBV28; length: 13; DNA: TGTGCCAGCTCAAACAGGATCCAAGAGACCCAGTACTTC; CDR3: CASSNRIQETQYF
D: TRBD2; J: TRBJ2-1; size: NA; V: TRBV20-1; length: 16; DNA: TGCAGTGCTAGAGTGGGAGGGACCCAGATCTACAATGAGCAGTTCTTC; CDR3: CSARVGGTQIYNEQFF
D: NA; J: TRBJ2-1; size: few; V: TRBV9; length: 15; DNA: TGTGCCAGCAGCGTAGCTGGGGCAGGACGGGATGAGCAGTTCTTC; CDR3: CASSVAGAGRDEQFF
D: NA; J: TRBJ2-7; size: once; V: TRBV7-2; length: 14; DNA: TGTGCCAGCAGCTCATATCGTCCCCCCTACGAGCAGTACTTC; CDR3: CASSSYRPPYEQYF
D: TRBD2; J: TRBJ2-3; size: NA; V: TRBV20-1; length: 17; DNA: TGCAGTGCTAGCCTAGCGGGGGGCCTCCCTGGCACAGATACGCAGTATTTT; CDR3: CSASLAGGLPGTDTQYF
D: NA; J: TRBJ1-1; size: NA; V: TRBV2; length: 14; DNA: TGTGCCAGCAGCCCACAATCGGTGGGCACTGAAGCTTTCTTT; CDR3: CASSPQSVGTEAFF